Following are 7 T cell receptor beta chains from one sample sequenced in a study of T cell repertoires in ileal Crohn's disease. TCRdb's copy holds only in-frame clones and misses some; the assay was immunoSEQ multiplex PCR. The data contain 15,000 to 20,000 clones, 65% to 80% of them singletons. As for time point: neoterminal ileum biopsy at postoperative endoscopy, about 6 months after surgery. Sequences were obtained from ileal tissue. These receptors originate from an adult with Crohn's disease.

This chain connects TRBV5-1 to TRBJ1-4; 9 bases are a match to TRBD1. Germline loops: CDR1 SGHRS, CDR2 YFSETQ. Trimming removed 1 base from V and 7 bases from J; junction bases left unmatched: 5. The CDR3 contains 15 residues. The CDR3 DNA sequence: TGCGCCAGCAGCTTGTTGGGACAGGGCCCTGAAAAACTGTTTTTT. Encoded protein: CASSLLGQGPEKLFF. Full variable domain (missing parts from reference TRBV5-1 and TRBJ1-4): KAGVTQTPRYLIKTRGQQVTLSCSPISGHRSVSWYQQTPGQGLQFLFEYFSETQRNKGNFPGRFSGRQFSNSRSEMNVSTLELGDSALYLCASSLLGQGPEKLFFGSGTQLSVL.

V is TRBV5-1 and J is TRBJ2-2, with D hard to call. V lost 7 bases, J lost 4 bases, and 8 bases lay in between. This CDR3 has 12 residues. Germline V lookup: CDR1 SGHRS, CDR2 YFSETQ. In DNA, the CDR3 is TGCGCCAGCCCCCTTAGCACCGGGGAGCTGTTTTTT. It yields the protein CASPLSTGELFF.

This clone appeared a few times. The chain uses TRBV9 and TRBJ2-2; maybe TRBD2 (6 bases). CDR1 is SGDLS, CDR2 YYNGEE, per germline. The CDR3 loop spans 15 amino acids. V dropped 0 bases and J dropped 5 bases, with 11 bases sitting between them. CDR3 nucleotide sequence: TGTGCCAGCAGCGTAGAGGGACTTCGGACCGGGGAGCTGTTTTTT. It is translated as CASSVEGLRTGELFF.

This clone was observed a few times. CDR3 in amino acids: CATSRESPSSVYNEQFF. CDR3 DNA: TGTGCCACCAGCAGAGAGTCCCCTAGTTCCGTATACAATGAGCAGTTCTTC. V gene TRBV15 combines with J gene TRBJ2-1; no clear D gene. This CDR3 contains 17 residues. Deletions cut 0 bases from V and 4 bases from J, with 16 bases between. Germline V gene lookup returns CDR1 LNHNV and CDR2 YYDKDF (reference sequence).

The table lists this clone with a count of one. The chain recombines TRBV27 with TRBJ1-5; TRBD1 matches at 12 bases. The CDR3 consists of 15 residues. Trimming cost V 3 bases and J 7 bases; bases outside gene matches: 4. Per the germline V gene, CDR1 is MNHEY and CDR2 is SMNVEV (reference sequence). CDR3 nucleotides: TGTGCCAGCAGTTTGGCGGGACAGGGGGCGCAGCCCCAGCATTTT. Amino acid sequence: CASSLAGQGAQPQHF.

The CDR3 nucleotides are TGTGCCAGCAGAGGGTCGAGGGAGCAGCCCCAGCATTTT. This translates into CASRGSREQPQHF. The rearrangement joins TRBV2 to TRBJ1-5; no definite D call. This CDR3 has 13 residues. Germline-derived CDR1 and CDR2 are SNHLY and FYNNEI. Trimming pared 6 bases from V and 7 bases from J, leaving 13 bases between.

The chain recombines TRBV28 with TRBJ1-2, with 9 bases fitting TRBD1. J was trimmed by 6 bases and V by 0 bases; bases with no gene match: 11. CDR1 MDHEN and CDR2 SYDVKM come from the germline V gene. The CDR3 length is 17 residues. This chain's CDR3 is CASSLWGGGTGSHGYTF. In nucleotides, the CDR3 is TGTGCCAGCAGTTTATGGGGGGGAGGGACAGGGTCTCATGGCTACACCTTC.